The next 22 T cell receptor beta chains were all read from a single sample in a study of blood T cell repertoires in COVID-19. This table comes from immunoSEQ multiplex PCR, and its TCRdb copy is limited to in-frame clones, with some not included. The profile shows 60,000 to 85,000 clones, about 86% of them singletons. The sequenced sample consisted of peripheral blood. The receptors originated from an elderly woman with active or convalescent COVID-19.

The chain is built from TRBV7-2 and TRBJ2-5; 7 bases agree with TRBD1. The CDR3 contains 14 residues. V shed 2 bases and J 5 bases; nucleotides not matched to a gene: 5. The germline V gene encodes CDR1 SGHTA and CDR2 FQGNSA. CDR3 in DNA: TGTGCCAGCAGCTTAAGAGGGGGCGGTGAGACCCAGTACTTC. It encodes CASSLRGGGETQYF.

The gene calls are TRBV28 and TRBJ1-2; possible D gene TRBD1, 6 bases. The CDR3 runs 12 residues. Germline loops: CDR1 MDHEN, CDR2 SYDVKM. Trimming removed 6 bases at V and 6 bases at J, with 11 bases between. CDR3 loop: CASRKDSNGYTF. The CDR3 DNA reads TGTGCCAGCAGGAAGGACAGTAATGGCTACACCTTC.

The chain uses TRBV10-2 and TRBJ2-7, with 7 bases lining up with TRBD1. V was pared by 6 bases and J by 0 bases, with 5 bases of the junction left unmatched. CDR3 length: 14 residues. In germline, CDR1 is WSHSY, CDR2 SAAADI. CDR3 nucleotide sequence: TGCGCCAGCAGCGGGACAGTTTCCTCCTACGAGCAGTACTTC. Protein: CASSGTVSSYEQYF.

The chain couples TRBV6-6 to TRBJ2-6; weak D call: TRBD1 (5 bases). Per germline, CDR1 MNHNY and CDR2 SVGAGI (reference sequence). The V and J ends lost 6 bases and 0 bases respectively, with 9 bases between them. The CDR3 sequence is 15 residues long. CDR3 protein: CASRKRGSGANVLTF. CDR3 in DNA: TGTGCCAGCAGAAAAAGGGGCTCTGGGGCCAACGTCCTGACTTTC.

This chain uses TRBV7-8 with TRBJ1-4; D unresolved. This CDR3 is built from 17 residues. V was cut by 3 bases and J by 0 bases, with 14 bases left in between. Germline CDR1 SGHVS, CDR2 FQNEAQ. Here the CDR3 reads CASSLGRGYATNEKLFF. The CDR3 coding sequence is TGTGCCAGCAGCTTGGGCCGGGGTTATGCAACTAATGAAAAACTGTTTTTT.

CDR3 sequence (DNA): TGTGCCAGCAGCACCCGACGACAGGGTCCGACAACTAATGAAAAACTGTTTTTT. Amino acids: CASSTRRQGPTTNEKLFF. V and J are TRBV7-9 and TRBJ1-4; 7 bases are shared with TRBD1. This CDR3 contains 18 residues. The V and J ends lost 5 bases and 0 bases, in that order; junction bases with no gene match: 12. The germline V gene encodes CDR1 SEHNR and CDR2 FQNEAQ (reference sequence).

The V call is TRBV9, the J call TRBJ2-5, with D perhaps matching TRBD2 (6 bases). The V gene's germline CDR1 is SGDLS and CDR2 YYNGEE. The CDR3 has 14 residues. V lost 0 bases and J lost 6, with 12 bases in between. This CDR3 reads CASSVGGVSQTQYF. The CDR3, as DNA: TGTGCCAGCAGCGTAGGGGGGGTCAGTCAGACCCAGTACTTC. Supplemented by reference TRBV9 and TRBJ2-5, the full variable domain reads DSGVTQTPKHLITATGQRVTLRCSPRSGDLSVYWYQQSLDQGLQFLIQYYNGEERAKGNILERFSAQQFPDLHSELNLSSLELGDSALYFCASSVGGVSQTQYFGPGTRLLVL.

This chain connects TRBV4-1 to TRBJ1-3, with D unclear. V lost 0 bases to trimming and J lost 2 bases, with 8 bases between them. Per the germline V gene, CDR1 is MGHRA and CDR2 is YSYEKL. This CDR3 comprises 15 residues. The CDR3 is CASSQDSRTGNTIYF. For the CDR3, the DNA is TGCGCCAGCAGCCAAGATTCCAGGACTGGAAACACCATATATTTT.

The CDR3 reads CASSQDRGRNYGYTF. The DNA for the CDR3 is TGCGCCAGCAGCCAAGATCGCGGCCGAAACTATGGCTACACCTTC. The chain carries TRBV4-3 and TRBJ1-2; D remains unclear. The CDR3 is 15 amino acids. V lost 0 bases, J lost 2 bases, and 10 bases lay in between. The germline V gene encodes CDR1 LGHNA and CDR2 YSLEER.

DNA of the CDR3: TGCAGCGTTGAGACAAACAGGTTTCCGGGCACTGAAGCTTTCTTT. This codes for CSVETNRFPGTEAFF. J is TRBJ1-1 and V is TRBV29-1, with D tentatively TRBD1 (5 bases). The CDR3 loop spans 15 amino acids. Trimming took off 3 bases at V and 4 bases at J, with 18 bases between the two ends. Germline lookup yields CDR1 SQVTM and CDR2 ANQGSEA.

The chain has TRBV4-3 and TRBJ1-1; D is undetermined. The V and J ends lost 4 bases and 6 bases respectively, with 24 bases between them. Germline V gives CDR1 LGHNA, CDR2 YSLEER. This CDR3 region has 17 residues. Here the CDR3 DNA reads TGCGCCAGCAGCCCCCATAGCCGGGTATCGGAGGGTGCTGAAGCTTTCTTT. Translation gives CASSPHSRVSEGAEAFF.

This sequence joins TRBV19 and TRBJ1-5; 7 bases agree with TRBD1. The trim removed 6 bases at V and 11 bases at J, leaving 7 bases unmatched. The CDR3 contains 12 residues. Germline V gene sequence: CDR1 LNHDA, CDR2 SQIVND (reference sequence). In nucleotides, the CDR3 is TGTGCCAGTAGCAGACAGGGCCTGGCCCAGCATTTT. Translating gives CASSRQGLAQHF.

This clone was counted only a few times. Other DNA variants within this sample encode the same CDR3. The chain couples TRBV14 to TRBJ1-2; D gene ambiguous. Trimming removed 3 bases at V and 5 bases at J, with 7 bases between. CDR1 and CDR2 from the germline V gene are SGHDN and FVKESK. The length of the CDR3 is 12 residues. CDR3 in amino acids: CASSQRTYGYTF. DNA of the CDR3: TGTGCCAGCAGCCAGCGTACTTATGGCTACACCTTC.

This chain connects TRBV6-2 or TRBV6-3 to TRBJ2-7; 13 bases match TRBD2. Trimming took 4 bases from V and 6 from J; bases not matched to a gene: 0. CDR1 and CDR2 (germline): MNHEY, SVGEGT. This CDR3 spans 13 amino acids. Written as DNA, the CDR3 is TGTGCCAGCAGTTGGACTAGCGGGGGCGAGCAGTACTTC. Its translation is CASSWTSGGEQYF.

The CDR3 loop reads CASSALAGPLNEQFF. CDR3 coding DNA: TGCGCCAGCAGCGCCCTAGCGGGACCCCTCAATGAGCAGTTCTTC. The chain employs TRBV5-1 and TRBJ2-1; 9 bases match TRBD2. The germline gives CDR1 SGHRS, CDR2 YFSETQ. The junction had 8 bases not matched to a gene; V was cut back by 4 bases and J by 6 bases. The CDR3 has 15 amino acids.

Turning to this clone: Different DNA sequences within this sample yield the same CDR3. This rearrangement joins TRBV5-1 to TRBJ2-1; weak D call: TRBD1 (6 bases). The V end lost 0 bases, the J end lost 5 bases, and 6 bases lay between the germline ends. From germline, CDR1 is SGHRS and CDR2 YFSETQ. The length of the CDR3 is 13 residues. This CDR3 reads CASSLGTDNEQFF. For the CDR3, the DNA is TGCGCCAGCAGCTTGGGGACAGACAATGAGCAGTTCTTC.

The chain is built from TRBV7-9 and TRBJ2-7, with a tentative D call TRBD1 (5 bases). The germline gives CDR1 SEHNR, CDR2 FQNEAQ (reference sequence). This CDR3 comprises 11 residues. Trimming removed 3 bases from V and 9 bases from J, with 9 bases in between. CDR3 protein: CASSFLGPQYF. CDR3 DNA sequence: TGTGCCAGCAGCTTCCTGGGGCCGCAGTACTTC.

The J gene is TRBJ2-7, the V gene TRBV29-1, with D possibly TRBD2 on 6 matching bases. The CDR3 loop spans 12 amino acids. Germline V gene data show CDR1 as SQVTM and CDR2 as ANQGSEA. Trimming took 5 bases from V and 5 from J, leaving 13 bases between them. CDR3 DNA: TGCAGCGTTTTTGCGGGACTCCACGAGCAGTACTTC. As protein: CSVFAGLHEQYF.

The rearrangement uses TRBV19 and TRBJ1-5; weak D call: TRBD1 (5 bases). V was pared by 9 bases and J by 7 bases, with 16 bases between. The CDR3 length is 13 residues. Germline V gene sequence: CDR1 LNHDA, CDR2 SQIVND (reference sequence). Here the CDR3 DNA reads TGTGCCAGCCAGGGCGGGGTGAGGCAGCCCCAGCATTTT. It is translated as CASQGGVRQPQHF. The full variable domain, with the rest looked up from reference TRBV19 and TRBJ1-5, is DGGITQSPKYLFRKEGQNVTLSCEQNLNHDAMYWYRQDPGQGLRLIYYSQIVNDFQKGDIAEGYSVSREKKESFPLTVTSAQKNPTAFYLCASQGGVRQPQHFGDGTRLSIL.

The rearrangement joins TRBV12-3 or TRBV12-4 to TRBJ2-4; a weak D match, TRBD2 (5 bases). V gave up 3 bases and J gave up 9 bases, with 6 bases separating them. This CDR3 region has 11 residues. In DNA, the CDR3 is TGTGCCAGCAGTTTCGGGGTCATTCAGTACTTC. This translates into CASSFGVIQYF.

The J gene is TRBJ1-1, the V gene TRBV24-1, with D possibly being TRBD1 (6 bases). V lost 4 bases and J lost 4, with 9 bases in between. The CDR3 contains 13 residues. The germline CDR1 and CDR2 sequences are KGHDR and SFDVKD. The CDR3 DNA reads as TGTGCCACCAGTGAGGGGGCGAGCACTGAAGCTTTCTTT. This codes for CATSEGASTEAFF.

This clone was detected once. V and J are TRBV30 and TRBJ2-1; no firm D call. CDR1 GTSNPN and CDR2 SVGIG come from the germline V gene (reference sequence). The V gene lost 4 bases and the J gene lost 6 bases, with 10 bases spanning the gap. CDR3 length equals 12 residues. The CDR3 loop is CAWTFSGNEQFF. CDR3 nucleotide sequence: TGTGCCTGGACGTTCTCGGGCAATGAGCAGTTCTTC.